Each of the 27 T cell receptor beta chains below was sequenced from the same sample in a study of blood T cell repertoires in COVID-19. The assay was immunoSEQ multiplex PCR, and TCRdb's table has in-frame clones only and misses some. The sample contains some 180,000 clones, 90% of which appear only once. Sequenced sample: peripheral blood. These receptors were taken from a man between 50 and 59 years old with acute or convalescent COVID-19.

V gene TRBV18 combines with J gene TRBJ1-4, with D hard to call. The V end was cut by 1 base, the J end by 5 bases, with 8 bases between. The CDR3 totals 14 residues. Germline lookup yields CDR1 KGHSH and CDR2 LQKENI. The CDR3 protein is CASSPLDGNEKLFF. CDR3 DNA: TGTGCCAGCTCACCACTAGACGGGAATGAAAAACTGTTTTTT.

This rearrangement joins TRBV7-8 to TRBJ1-4; perhaps TRBD1 as D (6 bases). The CDR3 runs to 16 residues. V lost 3 bases and J lost 6, with 17 bases in between. CDR1 is SGHVS and CDR2 is FQNEAQ in the germline V gene. The CDR3 DNA reads as TGTGCCAGCAGCTTTTTGGTAGGGGGAAGGGATGAAAAACTGTTTTTT. Translating gives CASSFLVGGRDEKLFF.

CDR3: CASAPPVGLAGGNEQFF. As DNA, the CDR3 is TGTGCTAGTGCCCCCCCGGTCGGACTAGCGGGAGGCAATGAGCAGTTCTTC. The V gene is TRBV12-5, the J gene TRBJ2-1; TRBD2 agrees at 14 bases. The germline V gene has CDR1 LGHNT and CDR2 FRNRAP. The CDR3 extends over 17 amino acids. V was pared by 7 bases and J by 6 bases, with 11 bases of the junction left unmatched.

J is TRBJ2-1 and V is TRBV4-3; perhaps TRBD2 as D (5 bases). Germline V gene lookup returns CDR1 LGHNA and CDR2 YSLEER. The ends were cut back, 0 bases at V and 12 bases at J, with 12 bases in the middle. This CDR3 is built from 13 residues. The CDR3 nucleotides are TGCGCCAGCAGCCAAGATCTAGAGCGGCCGCAGTTCTTC. This sequence encodes CASSQDLERPQFF.

Written as DNA, the CDR3 is TGTGCCAGCAGCGTGCGACGGGGAAACCAAGAGACCCAGTACTTC. Translation: CASSVRRGNQETQYF. The rearrangement uses TRBV9 and TRBJ2-5; TRBD2 is a possible D gene (5 bases). Trimming took off 2 bases at V and 0 bases at J, with 11 bases between the two ends. Per germline, CDR1 SGDLS and CDR2 YYNGEE. CDR3 length equals 15 residues.

The chain combines TRBV19 with TRBJ2-4; D is unresolved. Looked up from germline, CDR1 is LNHDA and CDR2 is SQIVND (reference sequence). The CDR3 covers 14 residues. The germline V and J ends were trimmed by 5 bases and 0 bases, with 8 bases remaining between them. CDR3 sequence (DNA): TGTGCCAGTAGTCCACAGCTAGCCAAAAACATTCAGTACTTC. It yields the protein CASSPQLAKNIQYF.

The V gene is TRBV7-9, the J gene TRBJ1-2, with D maybe TRBD1 (6 bases). CDR3 length equals 13 residues. The ends were cut back, 5 bases at V and 0 bases at J, with 7 bases in the middle. The V gene's germline CDR1 is SEHNR and CDR2 FQNEAQ (reference sequence). CDR3 region: CASSQGTNYGYTF. The CDR3 DNA sequence: TGTGCCAGCAGCCAGGGGACTAACTATGGCTACACCTTC.

The chain couples TRBV2 to TRBJ2-3; possible D gene TRBD1, 6 bases. The CDR3 extends over 15 amino acids. CDR1 SNHLY and CDR2 FYNNEI come from the germline V gene. Trimming removed 6 bases from V and 4 bases from J, with 17 bases in between. The CDR3 spells CASSRTGHAPDTQYF. In nucleotides, the CDR3 is TGTGCCAGCAGCCGGACGGGACACGCCCCAGATACGCAGTATTTT. Based on the CDR3 plus reference TRBV2 and TRBJ2-3, the full variable domain is EPEVTQTPSHQVTQMGQEVILRCVPISNHLYFYWYRQILGQKVEFLVSFYNNEISEKSEIFDDQFSVERPDGSNFTLKIRSTKLEDSAMYFCASSRTGHAPDTQYFGPGTRLTVL.

This rearrangement joins TRBV28 to TRBJ1-5; the match to TRBD1 covers 10 bases. Germline V lookup: CDR1 MDHEN, CDR2 SYDVKM. The CDR3 runs 16 residues. Trimming at V came to 3 bases and at J to 2 bases, leaving 4 bases not matched to a gene. The CDR3 DNA sequence: TGTGCCAGCAGTTTGACCGGGACAGGGGGCAATCAGCCCCAGCATTTT. This sequence encodes CASSLTGTGGNQPQHF.

This clone occurred once. The V call is TRBV7-8, the J call TRBJ1-2, with D perhaps TRBD1 (6 bases). Germline lookup yields CDR1 SGHVS and CDR2 FQNEAQ. Trimming stripped 4 bases from V and 3 bases from J, with 12 bases between. The CDR3 is 14 residues long. The CDR3 reads CASSYRDTYYGYTF. CDR3 coding DNA: TGTGCCAGCAGCTACCGGGACACCTACTATGGCTACACCTTC.

The rearrangement joins TRBV28 to TRBJ1-5; 7 nucleotides match TRBD1. CDR3 length: 13 amino acids. Trimming took 8 bases from V and 7 from J; bases not matched to a gene: 8. In germline, CDR1 is MDHEN, CDR2 SYDVKM. CDR3 DNA: TGTGCCAGCGAAACAGGGGATGAACAGCCCCAGCATTTT. Encoded protein: CASETGDEQPQHF.

V gene TRBV28 combines with J gene TRBJ1-2; D remains unclear. The CDR3 has 12 amino acids. V dropped 6 bases and J dropped 5 bases, with 10 bases sitting between them. Per the germline V gene, CDR1 is MDHEN and CDR2 is SYDVKM. The DNA for the CDR3 is TGTGCCAGCAGCGAACAGTCGTATGGCTACACCTTC. Its protein is CASSEQSYGYTF.

The chain links TRBV3-1 (or the pseudogene TRBV3-2) to TRBJ2-1, with TRBD1 matching 8 bases. V lost 0 bases to trimming and J lost 9 bases; unmatched junction nucleotides: 13. CDR3 length: 17 amino acids. From germline, CDR1 is LGHDT and CDR2 YNNKEL (reference sequence). For the CDR3, the DNA is TGTGCCAGCAGCCAAGATCTTGGGCAGGGGGCTGAAGTTGAGCAGTTCTTC. Translated, it gives CASSQDLGQGAEVEQFF.

The chain combines TRBV9 with TRBJ1-6; TRBD1 matches at 8 bases. CDR3 length equals 13 residues. The V gene end was trimmed by 7 bases and the J gene end by 9 bases; junction bases not matched to a gene: 6. The germline V gene encodes CDR1 SGDLS and CDR2 YYNGEE. CDR3 sequence (DNA): TGTGCCAGCGGACAGGGACTGGGTTCACCCCTCCACTTT. This encodes CASGQGLGSPLHF.

The chain is built from TRBV6-5 and TRBJ2-2; D may be TRBD2 (6 bases). Germline V gene lookup returns CDR1 MNHEY and CDR2 SVGAGI. Between the trimmed V and J ends, which lost 1 base and 1 base, there was a span of 7 bases. There are 15 residues in the CDR3. CDR3 sequence reads: CASSYFGRNTGELFF. The DNA for the CDR3 is TGTGCCAGCAGTTACTTCGGGAGGAACACCGGGGAGCTGTTTTTT.

The chain carries TRBV9 and TRBJ1-3; 8 positions agree with TRBD1. This CDR3 comprises 16 residues. The germline CDR1 and CDR2 sequences are SGDLS and YYNGEE. V shed 0 bases and J 2 bases; nucleotides not matched to a gene: 4. The CDR3 sequence: CASSVAPDRAGNTIYF. In DNA form, the CDR3 reads TGTGCCAGCAGCGTAGCCCCGGACAGGGCTGGAAACACCATATATTTT.

This clone was counted between two and nine times. This chain links TRBV18 with TRBJ1-6; 7 positions agree with TRBD1. CDR1 is KGHSH, CDR2 LQKENI, per germline. The ends lost 5 bases at V and 7 bases at J; junction bases unmatched: 5. The CDR3 loop spans 14 amino acids. Here the CDR3 reads CASSTGQENSPLHF. CDR3 DNA: TGTGCCAGCTCAACCGGACAGGAGAATTCACCCCTCCACTTT.

The chain links TRBV7-6 to TRBJ1-1, with D tentatively TRBD1 (5 bases). Trimming took 4 bases from V and 2 from J, leaving 14 bases between them. The CDR3 totals 15 residues. From germline, CDR1 is SGHVS and CDR2 FNYEAQ. The CDR3 DNA reads as TGTGCCAGCAGCTCGGGGACGGAGGGAAACACTGAAGCTTTCTTT. It specifies CASSSGTEGNTEAFF.

V gene TRBV30 combines with J gene TRBJ2-7, with 8 nucleotides matching TRBD1. The CDR3 totals 14 residues. The germline V gene encodes CDR1 GTSNPN and CDR2 SVGIG (reference sequence). V lost 2 bases and J lost 2; bases outside the gene matches: 5. This CDR3 reads CAWSWRQGPYEQYF. CDR3 DNA sequence: TGTGCCTGGAGTTGGCGACAGGGGCCCTACGAGCAGTACTTC.

This sequence joins TRBV21-1 and TRBJ1-6; TRBD1 reflects the table's D call only, with no check against the DNA. TRBV21-1 is a listed pseudogene. The CDR3 spans 16 residues. DNA for the CDR3: TGTGCCAGCAGCAAAGAAGGGACAGGGCCAGTGGGGCCCCTCCACTTT. Its translation is CASSKEGTGPVGPLHF.

V is TRBV15 and J is TRBJ1-4, with D perhaps TRBD1 (5 bases). This CDR3 contains 15 residues. V lost 0 bases, J lost 8 bases, and 13 bases lay in between. Germline loops: CDR1 LNHNV, CDR2 YYDKDF (reference sequence). CDR3 in DNA: TGTGCCACCAGCAGAGATCGGGGGTTTTTCGAAAAACTGTTTTTT. It translates to CATSRDRGFFEKLFF.

The chain joins TRBV25-1 to TRBJ2-7; 9 bases align to TRBD2. The length of the CDR3 is 13 residues. Germline V gives CDR1 MGHDK, CDR2 SYGVNS. V dropped 6 bases and J dropped 2; count of bases not matched to a gene: 2. The CDR3: CASSLAGAYEQYF. Written as DNA, the CDR3 is TGTGCCAGCAGCTTAGCGGGAGCCTACGAGCAGTACTTC.

This chain uses TRBV4-1 with TRBJ1-4, with TRBD1 matching over 9 bases. CDR1 MGHRA and CDR2 YSYEKL come from the germline V gene. The CDR3 runs 14 residues. Losses at the gene ends were 5 bases for V and 8 bases for J; bases not matched to a gene: 6. The CDR3, as DNA: TGCGCCAGCAGCTACTGGACAGGGGACGAAAAACTGTTTTTT. Translation gives CASSYWTGDEKLFF.

This sequence joins TRBV4-3 and TRBJ1-2; D unclear. Germline CDR1 reads LGHNA; CDR2 reads YSLEER. This CDR3 comprises 13 residues. Deletions cut 0 bases from V and 4 bases from J, with 6 bases between. CDR3 bases: TGCGCCAGCAGCCAAGATTCGGGCTATGGCTACACCTTC. Amino acid sequence: CASSQDSGYGYTF.

The sample holds one count of this clone. The V gene is TRBV28, the J gene TRBJ1-4, with TRBD1 as a possible D gene (6 bases). CDR1 is MDHEN and CDR2 is SYDVKM in the germline V gene. The CDR3 is 14 amino acids. With 8 bases removed from V and 8 bases from J, the gap between germline ends came to 18 bases. CDR3 residues: CASHSAGTREKLFF. In nucleotides, the CDR3 is TGTGCCAGCCACTCCGCAGGGACAAGGGAAAAACTGTTTTTT.

The V gene is TRBV7-8, the J gene TRBJ1-5; D might be TRBD1 (5 bases). Trimming pared 5 bases from V and 3 bases from J, leaving 20 bases between. Per germline, CDR1 SGHVS and CDR2 FQNEAQ. This CDR3 comprises 17 residues. The CDR3 DNA is TGTGCCAGCAGCAGAGCGGGGGGAACAGCTCCCAATCAGCCCCAGCATTTT. Translated: CASSRAGGTAPNQPQHF.

This clone was seen only once. The rearrangement links TRBV14 to TRBJ1-4, with D maybe TRBD1 (5 bases). The CDR3 has 16 residues. The V and J ends lost 0 bases and 8 bases respectively, with 16 bases between them. The V gene's germline CDR1 is SGHDN and CDR2 FVKESK. The CDR3 sequence: CASSQDRDSLGEKLFF. The DNA for the CDR3 is TGTGCCAGCAGCCAAGATCGGGACTCCTTAGGGGAAAAACTGTTTTTT.